The subject of this entry is one T cell receptor (beta chain). What it binds is not known. This entry comes from a study of response to subunit inactivated influenza vaccine. Trimming cost V 4 bases and J 6 bases; bases outside gene matches: 13. The CDR3 extends over 17 amino acids. Germline V gene data show CDR1 as SGHVS and CDR2 as FQNEAQ. Study findings and constraints: Only a handful of new T cells, the authors suggested, are recruited with each seasonal influenza vaccination.

One entry per CDR3 protein, called by TCRdb with MiXCR from the RT-PCR reads. The sample lists around 790,000 distinct CDR3 sequences; about 20% were seen once. The source material was PBMCs from blood, sampled more than 4 days after vaccination. The sequence was obtained from a man aged 45 to 65 who received an inactivated influenza vaccine. The rearrangement links TRBV7-8 to TRBJ2-2; TRBD1 matches 8 bases. The CDR3 nucleotides are TGTGCCAGCAGCTCACCGGACAGGGTGACGAAGCCCGGGGAGCTGTTTTTT. The encoded protein is CASSSPDRVTKPGELFF.